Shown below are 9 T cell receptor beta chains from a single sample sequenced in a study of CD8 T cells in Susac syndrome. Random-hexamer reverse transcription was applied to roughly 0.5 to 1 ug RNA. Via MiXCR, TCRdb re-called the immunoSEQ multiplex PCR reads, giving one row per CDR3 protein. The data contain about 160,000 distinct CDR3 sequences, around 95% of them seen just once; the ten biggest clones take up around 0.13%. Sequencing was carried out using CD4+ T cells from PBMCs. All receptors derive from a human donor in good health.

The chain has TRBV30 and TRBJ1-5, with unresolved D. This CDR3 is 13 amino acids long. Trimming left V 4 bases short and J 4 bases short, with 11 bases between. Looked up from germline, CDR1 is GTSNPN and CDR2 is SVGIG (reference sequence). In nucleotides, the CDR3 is TGTGCCTGGACCCCTCTCGAAAATCAGCCCCAGCATTTT. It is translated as CAWTPLENQPQHF.

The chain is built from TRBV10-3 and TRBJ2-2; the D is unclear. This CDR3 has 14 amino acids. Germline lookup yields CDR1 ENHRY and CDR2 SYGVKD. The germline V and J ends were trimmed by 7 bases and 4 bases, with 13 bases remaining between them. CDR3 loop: CAITQRASTGELFF. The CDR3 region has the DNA TGTGCCATCACCCAGCGAGCTTCCACCGGGGAGCTGTTTTTT.

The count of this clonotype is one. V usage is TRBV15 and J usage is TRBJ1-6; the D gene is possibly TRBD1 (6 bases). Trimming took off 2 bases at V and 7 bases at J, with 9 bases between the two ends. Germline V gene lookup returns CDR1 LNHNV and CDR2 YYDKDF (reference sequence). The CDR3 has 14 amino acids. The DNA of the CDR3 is TGTGCCACCAGCAGAACAGGGTCGAATTCACCCCTCCACTTT. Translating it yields CATSRTGSNSPLHF.

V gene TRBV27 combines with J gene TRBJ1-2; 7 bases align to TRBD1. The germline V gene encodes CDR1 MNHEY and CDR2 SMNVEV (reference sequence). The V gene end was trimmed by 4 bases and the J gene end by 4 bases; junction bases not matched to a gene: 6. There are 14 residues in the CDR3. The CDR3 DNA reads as TGTGCCAGCAGTTCCACAGGGGCTGGCTATGGCTACACCTTC. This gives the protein CASSSTGAGYGYTF.

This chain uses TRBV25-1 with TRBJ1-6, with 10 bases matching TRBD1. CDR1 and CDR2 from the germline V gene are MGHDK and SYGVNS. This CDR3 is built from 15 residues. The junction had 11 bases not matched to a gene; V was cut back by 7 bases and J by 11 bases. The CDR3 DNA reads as TGTGCCAGCACTCCTGCGCGGGACAGGGGTGCACCCCTCCACTTT. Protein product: CASTPARDRGAPLHF.

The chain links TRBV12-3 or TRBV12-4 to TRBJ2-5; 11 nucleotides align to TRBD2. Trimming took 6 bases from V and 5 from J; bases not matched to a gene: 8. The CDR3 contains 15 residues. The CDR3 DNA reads TGTGCCAGCAGCCATACTAGCGGGGGAAGCGAGACCCAGTACTTC. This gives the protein CASSHTSGGSETQYF.

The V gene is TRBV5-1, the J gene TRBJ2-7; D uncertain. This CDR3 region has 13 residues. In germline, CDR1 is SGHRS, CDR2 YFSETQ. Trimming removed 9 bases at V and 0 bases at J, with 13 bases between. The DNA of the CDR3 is TGCGCCACAACAGATCTTGGCTCCTACGAGCAGTACTTC. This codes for CATTDLGSYEQYF.

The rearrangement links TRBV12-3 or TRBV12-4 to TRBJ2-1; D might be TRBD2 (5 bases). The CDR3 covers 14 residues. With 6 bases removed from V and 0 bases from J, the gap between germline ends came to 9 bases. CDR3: CASSFTSSYNEQFF. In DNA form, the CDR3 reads TGTGCCAGCAGCTTTACTAGCTCCTACAATGAGCAGTTCTTC.

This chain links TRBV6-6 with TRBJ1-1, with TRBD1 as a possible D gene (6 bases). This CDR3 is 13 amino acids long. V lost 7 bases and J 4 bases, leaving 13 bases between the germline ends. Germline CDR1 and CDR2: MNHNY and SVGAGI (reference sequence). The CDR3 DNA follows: TGTGCCAGCAAGGGGGGCGCGGCCACTGAAGCTTTCTTT. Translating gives CASKGGAATEAFF.